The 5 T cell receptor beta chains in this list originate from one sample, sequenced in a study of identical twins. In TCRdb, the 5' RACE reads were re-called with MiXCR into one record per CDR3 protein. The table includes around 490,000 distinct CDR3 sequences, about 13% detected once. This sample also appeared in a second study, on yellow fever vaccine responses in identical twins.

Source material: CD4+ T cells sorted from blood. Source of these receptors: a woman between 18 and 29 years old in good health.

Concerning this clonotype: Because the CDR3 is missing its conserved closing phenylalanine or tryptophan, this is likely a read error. The CDR3: CAIRDRDSPYNEQFY. The CDR3 DNA follows: TGTGCCATCAGGGACCGGGACAGCCCCTACAATGAGCAGTTCTAC. This sequence joins TRBV10-3 and TRBJ2-1; 7 bases map to TRBD1. Germline CDR1 reads ENHRY; CDR2 reads SYGVKD. There are 15 residues in the CDR3. The V and J ends lost 6 bases and 2 bases, in that order; junction bases with no gene match: 7.

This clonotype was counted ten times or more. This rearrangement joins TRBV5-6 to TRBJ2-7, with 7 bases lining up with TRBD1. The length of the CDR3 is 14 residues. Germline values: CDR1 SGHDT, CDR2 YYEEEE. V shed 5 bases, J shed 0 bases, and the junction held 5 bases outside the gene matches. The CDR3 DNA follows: TGTGCCAGCAGAGAGACAGGGAGCTCCTACGAGCAGTACTTC. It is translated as CASRETGSSYEQYF.

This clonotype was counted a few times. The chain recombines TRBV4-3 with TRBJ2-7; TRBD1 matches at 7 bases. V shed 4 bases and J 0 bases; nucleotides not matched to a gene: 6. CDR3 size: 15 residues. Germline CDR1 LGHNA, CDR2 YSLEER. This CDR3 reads CASSRRQGISYEQYF. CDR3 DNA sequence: TGCGCCAGCAGCCGCCGACAGGGAATCTCCTACGAGCAGTACTTC.

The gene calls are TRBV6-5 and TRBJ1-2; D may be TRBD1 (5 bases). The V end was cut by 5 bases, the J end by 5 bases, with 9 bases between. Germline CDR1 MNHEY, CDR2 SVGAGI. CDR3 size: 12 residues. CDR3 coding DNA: TGTGCCAGCAGTAAAGGGGTATATGGCTACACCTTC. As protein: CASSKGVYGYTF.

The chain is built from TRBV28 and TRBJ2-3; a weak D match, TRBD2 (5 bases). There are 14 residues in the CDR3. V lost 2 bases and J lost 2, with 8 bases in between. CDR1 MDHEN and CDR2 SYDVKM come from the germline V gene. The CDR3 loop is CASSLPGDTDTQYF. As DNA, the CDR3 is TGTGCCAGCAGTTTACCCGGGGACACAGATACGCAGTATTTT.